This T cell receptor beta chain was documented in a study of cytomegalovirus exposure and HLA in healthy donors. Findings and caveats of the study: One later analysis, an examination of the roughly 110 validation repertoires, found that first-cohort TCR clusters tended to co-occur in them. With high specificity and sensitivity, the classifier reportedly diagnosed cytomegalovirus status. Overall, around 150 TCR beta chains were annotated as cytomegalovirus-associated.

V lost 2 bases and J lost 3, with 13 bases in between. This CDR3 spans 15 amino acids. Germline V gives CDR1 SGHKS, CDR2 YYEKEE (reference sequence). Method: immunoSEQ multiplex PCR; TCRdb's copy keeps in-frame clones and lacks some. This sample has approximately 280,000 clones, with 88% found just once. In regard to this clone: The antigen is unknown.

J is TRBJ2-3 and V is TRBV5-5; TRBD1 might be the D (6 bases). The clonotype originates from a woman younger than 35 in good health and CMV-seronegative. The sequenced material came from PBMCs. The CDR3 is CASSLKTGRTDTQYF. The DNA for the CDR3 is TGTGCCAGCAGCTTAAAGACAGGAAGAACAGATACGCAGTATTTT.